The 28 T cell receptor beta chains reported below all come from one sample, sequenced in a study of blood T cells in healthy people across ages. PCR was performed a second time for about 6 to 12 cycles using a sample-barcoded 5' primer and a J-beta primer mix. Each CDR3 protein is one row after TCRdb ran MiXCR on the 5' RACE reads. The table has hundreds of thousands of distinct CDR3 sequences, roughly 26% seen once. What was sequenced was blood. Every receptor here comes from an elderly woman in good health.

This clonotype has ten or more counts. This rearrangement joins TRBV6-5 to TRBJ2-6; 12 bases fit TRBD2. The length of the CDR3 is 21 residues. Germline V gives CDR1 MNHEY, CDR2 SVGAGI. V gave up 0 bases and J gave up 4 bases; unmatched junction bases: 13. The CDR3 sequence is CASSYSLGTSGPYLGANVLTF. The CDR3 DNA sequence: TGTGCCAGCAGTTACTCCCTGGGGACTAGCGGGCCCTACTTAGGGGCCAACGTCCTGACTTTC.

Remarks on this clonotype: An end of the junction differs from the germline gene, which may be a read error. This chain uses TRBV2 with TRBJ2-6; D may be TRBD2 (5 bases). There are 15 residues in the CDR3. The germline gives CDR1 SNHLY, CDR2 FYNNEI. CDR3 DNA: TGTGCCAACAGTGAAGAGGGTGCTGGGGCCAACGTCCTGACTTTC. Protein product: CANSEEGAGANVLTF. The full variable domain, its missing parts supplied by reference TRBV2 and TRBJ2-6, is EPEVTQTPSHQVTQMGQEVILRCVPISNHLYFYWYRQILGQKVEFLVSFYNNEISEKSEIFDDQFSVERPDGSNFTLKIRSTKLEDSAMYFCANSEEGAGANVLTFGAGSRLTVL.

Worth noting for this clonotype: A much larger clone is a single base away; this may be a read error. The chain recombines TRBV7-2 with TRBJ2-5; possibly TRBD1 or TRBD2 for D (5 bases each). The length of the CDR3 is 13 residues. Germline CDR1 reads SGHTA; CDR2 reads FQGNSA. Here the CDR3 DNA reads TGTGCCAGCAGCATGGGACGGCAAGAGGCCCAGTACTTC. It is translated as CASSMGRQEAQYF.

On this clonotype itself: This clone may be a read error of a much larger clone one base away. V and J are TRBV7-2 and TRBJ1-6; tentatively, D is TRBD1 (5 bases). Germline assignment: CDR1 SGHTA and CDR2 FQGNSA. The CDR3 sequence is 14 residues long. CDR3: CACSSGRLNSPLHF. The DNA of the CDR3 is TGTGCCTGCAGCTCGGGACGGCTTAATTCACCCCTCCACTTT.

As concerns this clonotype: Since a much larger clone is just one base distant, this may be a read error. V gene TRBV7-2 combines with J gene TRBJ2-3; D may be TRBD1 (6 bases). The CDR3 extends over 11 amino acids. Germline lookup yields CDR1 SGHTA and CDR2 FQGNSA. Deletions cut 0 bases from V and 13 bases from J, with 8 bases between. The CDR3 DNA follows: TGTGCCAGCAGCTTAGCGGGACACAAGTATTTT. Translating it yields CASSLAGHKYF.

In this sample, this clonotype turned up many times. CDR3 residues: CASSLQGVETDTQYF. The CDR3 DNA reads TGCGCCAGCAGCTTGCAGGGTGTGGAGACAGATACGCAGTATTTT. The chain combines TRBV5-1 with TRBJ2-3, with D perhaps matching TRBD1 (5 bases). V lost 1 base and J 3 bases, leaving 12 bases between the germline ends. The CDR3 is 15 residues long. In germline, CDR1 is SGHRS, CDR2 YFSETQ.

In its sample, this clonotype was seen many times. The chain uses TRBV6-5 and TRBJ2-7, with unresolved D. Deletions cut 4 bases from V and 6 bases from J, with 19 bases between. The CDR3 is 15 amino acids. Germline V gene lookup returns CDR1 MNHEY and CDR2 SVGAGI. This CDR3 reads CASSSPRTPGSEQYF. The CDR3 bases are TGTGCCAGCAGTTCCCCCCGGACCCCCGGAAGCGAGCAGTACTTC.

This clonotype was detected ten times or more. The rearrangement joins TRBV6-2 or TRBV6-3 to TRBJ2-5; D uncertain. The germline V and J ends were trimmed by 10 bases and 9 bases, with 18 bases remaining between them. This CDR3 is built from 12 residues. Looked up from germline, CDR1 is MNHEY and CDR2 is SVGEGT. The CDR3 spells CAIADTIGAQYF. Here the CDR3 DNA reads TGTGCCATCGCTGACACTATTGGGGCCCAGTACTTC.

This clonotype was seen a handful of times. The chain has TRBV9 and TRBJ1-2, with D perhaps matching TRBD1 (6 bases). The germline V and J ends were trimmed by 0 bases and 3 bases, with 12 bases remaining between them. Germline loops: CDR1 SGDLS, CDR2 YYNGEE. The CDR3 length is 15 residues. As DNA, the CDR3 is TGTGCCAGCAGCGTAGGACAGGCAATGGACTATGGCTACACCTTC. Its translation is CASSVGQAMDYGYTF. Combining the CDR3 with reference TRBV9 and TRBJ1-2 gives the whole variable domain DSGVTQTPKHLITATGQRVTLRCSPRSGDLSVYWYQQSLDQGLQFLIQYYNGEERAKGNILERFSAQQFPDLHSELNLSSLELGDSALYFCASSVGQAMDYGYTFGSGTRLTVV.

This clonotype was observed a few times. This CDR3 reads CASSDSTKVFEKLFF. The DNA of the CDR3 is TGTGCCAGCAGCGACTCAACAAAGGTATTTGAAAAACTGTTTTTT. The V and J genes are TRBV25-1 and TRBJ1-4, with unresolved D. The CDR3 is made up of 15 amino acids. V dropped 6 bases and J dropped 7 bases, with 18 bases sitting between them. Germline V gene sequence: CDR1 MGHDK, CDR2 SYGVNS.

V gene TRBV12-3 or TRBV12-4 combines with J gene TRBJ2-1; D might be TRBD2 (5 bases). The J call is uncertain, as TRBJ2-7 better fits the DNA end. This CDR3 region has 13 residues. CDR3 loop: CASRKDLYNEQYF. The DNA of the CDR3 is TGTGCCAGCAGAAAGGACTTATACAATGAGCAGTACTTC.

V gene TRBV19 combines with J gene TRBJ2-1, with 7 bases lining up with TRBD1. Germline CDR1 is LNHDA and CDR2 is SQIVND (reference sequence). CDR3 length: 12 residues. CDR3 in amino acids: CVTTGRYNEQFF. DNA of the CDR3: TGTGTTACGACAGGGCGATACAATGAGCAGTTCTTC.

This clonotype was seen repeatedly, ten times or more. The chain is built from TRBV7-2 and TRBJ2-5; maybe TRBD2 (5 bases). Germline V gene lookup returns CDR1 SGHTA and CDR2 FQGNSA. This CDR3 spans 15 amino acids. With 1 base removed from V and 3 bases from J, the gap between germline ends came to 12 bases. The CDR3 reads CASSLGGWGKETQYF. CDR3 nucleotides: TGTGCCAGCAGCTTAGGAGGGTGGGGTAAAGAGACCCAGTACTTC.

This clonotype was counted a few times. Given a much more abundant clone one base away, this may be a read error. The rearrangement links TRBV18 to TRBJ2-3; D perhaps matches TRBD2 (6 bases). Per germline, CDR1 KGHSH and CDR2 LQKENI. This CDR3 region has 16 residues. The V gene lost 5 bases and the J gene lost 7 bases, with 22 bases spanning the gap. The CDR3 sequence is CASSSGRAGGDNTQYF. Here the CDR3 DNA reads TGTGCCAGCTCATCGGGACGAGCGGGCGGAGATAATACGCAGTATTTT.

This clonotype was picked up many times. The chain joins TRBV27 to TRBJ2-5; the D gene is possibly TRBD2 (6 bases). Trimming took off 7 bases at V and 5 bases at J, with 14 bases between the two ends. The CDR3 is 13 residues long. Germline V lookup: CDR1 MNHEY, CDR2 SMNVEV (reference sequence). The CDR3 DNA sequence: TGTGCCAGCAAACCTAGGGCGGGGGAGACCCAGTACTTC. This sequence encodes CASKPRAGETQYF.

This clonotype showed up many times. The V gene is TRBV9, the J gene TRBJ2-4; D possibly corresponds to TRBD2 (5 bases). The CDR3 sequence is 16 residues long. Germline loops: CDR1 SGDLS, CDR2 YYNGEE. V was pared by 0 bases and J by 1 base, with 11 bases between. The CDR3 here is CASSVGGETAKNIQYF. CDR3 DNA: TGTGCCAGCAGCGTAGGGGGAGAGACGGCCAAAAACATTCAGTACTTC.

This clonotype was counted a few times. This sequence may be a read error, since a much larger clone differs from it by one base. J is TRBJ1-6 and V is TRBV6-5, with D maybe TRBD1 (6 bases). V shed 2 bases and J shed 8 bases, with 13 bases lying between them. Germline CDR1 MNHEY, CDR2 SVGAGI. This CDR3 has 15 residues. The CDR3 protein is CASSYDGTRDSPLHF. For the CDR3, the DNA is TGTGCCAGCAGTTACGACGGGACACGCGATTCACCCCTCCACTTT.

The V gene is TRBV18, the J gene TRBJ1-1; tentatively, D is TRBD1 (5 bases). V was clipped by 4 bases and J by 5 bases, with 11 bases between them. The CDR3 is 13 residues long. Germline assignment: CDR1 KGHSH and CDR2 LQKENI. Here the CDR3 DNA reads TGTGCCAGCTCACACAGCCCAGGGACTGAAGCTTTCTTT. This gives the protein CASSHSPGTEAFF.

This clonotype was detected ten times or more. CDR3: CASSLRTFNEKLFF. In nucleotides, the CDR3 is TGTGCCAGCAGCCTCCGGACCTTTAATGAAAAACTGTTTTTT. The genes are TRBV14 and TRBJ1-4; D not resolved. Trimming stripped 4 bases from V and 4 bases from J, with 10 bases between. The CDR3 is 14 residues long. CDR1 and CDR2 from the germline V gene are SGHDN and FVKESK.

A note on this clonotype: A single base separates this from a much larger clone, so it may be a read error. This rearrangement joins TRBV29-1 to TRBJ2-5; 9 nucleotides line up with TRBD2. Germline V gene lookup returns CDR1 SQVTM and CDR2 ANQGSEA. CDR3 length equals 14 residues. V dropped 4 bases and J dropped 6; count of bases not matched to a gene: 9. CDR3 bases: TGCAGCGTTGTGCCCGGGACTAGCCGTAAGACCCAGTACTTC. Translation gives CSVVPGTSRKTQYF.

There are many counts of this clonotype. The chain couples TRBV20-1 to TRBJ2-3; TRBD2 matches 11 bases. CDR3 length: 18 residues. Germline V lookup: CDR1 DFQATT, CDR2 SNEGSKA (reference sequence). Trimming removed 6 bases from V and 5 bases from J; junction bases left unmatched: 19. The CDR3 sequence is CSALGGGTSGRRLDTQYF. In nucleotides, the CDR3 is TGCAGTGCCCTAGGGGGGGGGACTAGCGGTCGACGCCTAGATACGCAGTATTTT.

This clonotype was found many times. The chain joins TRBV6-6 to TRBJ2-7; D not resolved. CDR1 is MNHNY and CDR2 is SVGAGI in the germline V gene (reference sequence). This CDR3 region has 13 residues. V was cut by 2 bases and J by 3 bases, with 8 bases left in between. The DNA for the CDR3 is TGTGCCAGCAGTTACGGGGTGCTCTACGAGCAGTACTTC. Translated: CASSYGVLYEQYF.

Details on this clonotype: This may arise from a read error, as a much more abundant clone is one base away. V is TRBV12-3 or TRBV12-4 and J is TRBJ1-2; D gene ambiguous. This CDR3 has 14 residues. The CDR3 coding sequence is TGTACCAGCAGTAGCCCCGGCGGTGACTATGGCTACACCTTC. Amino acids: CTSSSPGGDYGYTF.

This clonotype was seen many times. CDR3 in amino acids: CSASGGATETQYF. The CDR3 bases are TGCAGTGCTAGCGGGGGGGCCACGGAGACCCAGTACTTC. The rearrangement links TRBV20-1 to TRBJ2-5; 8 nucleotides line up with TRBD2. Germline loops: CDR1 DFQATT, CDR2 SNEGSKA (reference sequence). This CDR3 is 13 amino acids long. The V segment lost 3 bases and the J segment 5 bases; nucleotides outside the gene matches: 5.

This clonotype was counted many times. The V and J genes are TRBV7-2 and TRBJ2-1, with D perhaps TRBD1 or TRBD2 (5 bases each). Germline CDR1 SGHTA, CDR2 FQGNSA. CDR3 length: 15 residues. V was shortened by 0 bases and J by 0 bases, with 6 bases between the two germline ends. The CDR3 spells CASSLAGDSYNEQFF. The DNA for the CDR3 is TGTGCCAGCAGCTTAGCGGGGGACTCCTACAATGAGCAGTTCTTC. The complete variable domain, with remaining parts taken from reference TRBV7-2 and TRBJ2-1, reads GAGVSQSPSNKVTEKGKDVELRCDPISGHTALYWYRQSLGQGLEFLIYFQGNSAPDKSGLPSDRFSAERTGGSVSTLTIQRTQQEDSAVYLCASSLAGDSYNEQFFGPGTRLTVL.

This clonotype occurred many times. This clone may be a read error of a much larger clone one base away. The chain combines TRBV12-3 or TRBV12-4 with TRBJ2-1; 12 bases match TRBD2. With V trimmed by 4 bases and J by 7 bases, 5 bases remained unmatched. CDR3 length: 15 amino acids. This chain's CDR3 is CASSSGTSGRNEQFF. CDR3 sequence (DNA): TGTGCCAGCAGTTCGGGGACTAGCGGGCGTAATGAGCAGTTCTTC.

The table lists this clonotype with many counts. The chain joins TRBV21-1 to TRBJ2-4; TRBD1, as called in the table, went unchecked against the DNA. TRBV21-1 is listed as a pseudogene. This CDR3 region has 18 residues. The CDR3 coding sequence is TGTGCCAGCAGCAAAGATCTGAGCGAGCGTCCCTTCAAAAACATTCAGTACTTC. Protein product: CASSKDLSERPFKNIQYF.

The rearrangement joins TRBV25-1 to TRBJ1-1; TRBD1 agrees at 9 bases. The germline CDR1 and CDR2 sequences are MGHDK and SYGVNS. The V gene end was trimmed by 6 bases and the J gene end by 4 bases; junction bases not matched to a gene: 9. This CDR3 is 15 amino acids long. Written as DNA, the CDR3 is TGTGCCAGCAGGTGGGACAGGGAGGTCGGCACTGAAGCTTTCTTT. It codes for CASRWDREVGTEAFF.